One and the same sample provided the 32 T cell receptor beta chains below, sequenced in a study of blood T cell repertoires in COVID-19. Sequencing used immunoSEQ multiplex PCR; TCRdb keeps in-frame clones, though not all of them. The sample shows some 150,000 clones, approximately 80% of them seen only once. Sequencing input: PBMCs or T cells enriched from blood (not recorded which). These receptors originate from a woman between 18 and 29 years old who had been exposed to COVID-19.

There are a few counts of this clone. The sample carries other DNA sequences with the same CDR3. The rearrangement uses TRBV18 and TRBJ2-2; TRBD1 agrees at 8 bases. Germline V CDR1 and CDR2: KGHSH, LQKENI. J was trimmed by 2 bases and V by 0 bases; bases with no gene match: 2. The CDR3 has 16 amino acids. CDR3 protein: CASSPPTGGNTGELFF. DNA of the CDR3: TGTGCCAGCTCACCACCCACAGGGGGTAACACCGGGGAGCTGTTTTTT.

The chain uses TRBV5-1 and TRBJ2-1; TRBD1 might be the D (5 bases). The CDR3 sequence is 14 residues long. Germline values: CDR1 SGHRS, CDR2 YFSETQ. V lost 0 bases and J 4 bases, leaving 8 bases between the germline ends. The CDR3 spells CASSLGGAYNEQFF. DNA for the CDR3: TGCGCCAGCAGCTTGGGTGGGGCGTACAATGAGCAGTTCTTC.

This clone was detected only once. This chain connects TRBV4-1 to TRBJ2-2; D is unclear. The CDR3 has 18 residues. The ends were cut back, 0 bases at V and 6 bases at J, with 20 bases in the middle. Germline values: CDR1 MGHRA, CDR2 YSYEKL. In DNA form, the CDR3 reads TGCGCCAGCAGCCAAGAAGTATCGAGGCAAAGGATCGCCGGGGAGCTGTTTTTT. Its translation is CASSQEVSRQRIAGELFF.

The chain links TRBV15 to TRBJ2-7; 7 bases line up with TRBD2. CDR1 is LNHNV and CDR2 is YYDKDF in the germline V gene (reference sequence). CDR3 size: 15 residues. V was pared by 0 bases and J by 3 bases, with 5 bases of the junction left unmatched. CDR3 region: CATSRDSGLGYEQYF. CDR3 sequence (DNA): TGTGCCACCAGCAGAGATTCTGGACTAGGCTACGAGCAGTACTTC.

The chain links TRBV27 to TRBJ1-4; unclear D gene. V lost 6 bases and J lost 4, with 15 bases in between. This CDR3 comprises 15 residues. Germline loops: CDR1 MNHEY, CDR2 SMNVEV (reference sequence). The CDR3 nucleotides read TGTGCCAGCAGGGCGCGGACTGTCTATAATGAAAAACTGTTTTTT. This sequence encodes CASRARTVYNEKLFF.

This clone was detected only a few times. The chain recombines TRBV18 with TRBJ1-1, with 7 bases identical to TRBD1. The V gene's germline CDR1 is KGHSH and CDR2 LQKENI. The CDR3 is 13 residues long. Trimming cost V 0 bases and J 9 bases; bases outside gene matches: 4. The CDR3 bases are TGTGCCAGCTCACCACCGGACAGGCGGAAAGCTTTCTTT. Its protein product is CASSPPDRRKAFF.

This chain connects TRBV4-1 to TRBJ2-7; TRBD2 agrees at 11 bases. The germline V gene has CDR1 MGHRA and CDR2 YSYEKL. The CDR3 covers 15 residues. The ends lost 4 bases at V and 4 bases at J; junction bases unmatched: 6. The CDR3: CASSRTLAGVYEQYF. CDR3 DNA: TGCGCCAGCAGCCGAACACTAGCGGGAGTTTACGAGCAGTACTTC.

The chain joins TRBV7-9 to TRBJ1-6; 8 bases are shared with TRBD1. The ends lost 0 bases at V and 6 bases at J; junction bases unmatched: 4. The germline gives CDR1 SEHNR, CDR2 FQNEAQ (reference sequence). This CDR3 is 16 amino acids long. The DNA of the CDR3 is TGTGCCAGCAGCTTAGCCCGACAGGGGTCTAATTCACCCCTCCACTTT. Translating it yields CASSLARQGSNSPLHF.

This chain uses TRBV7-3 with TRBJ2-6; TRBD1 might be the D (6 bases). Germline CDR1 SGHTA, CDR2 FQGTGA. The CDR3 runs 15 residues. The germline V and J ends were trimmed by 2 bases and 3 bases, with 8 bases remaining between them. For the CDR3, the DNA is TGTGCCAGCAGCTTACAGGGGTTTGGGGCCAACGTCCTGACTTTC. Its protein product is CASSLQGFGANVLTF.

This clone was observed once. The CDR3 sequence is CASSLGLAVGTGELFF. Written as DNA, the CDR3 is TGCGCCAGCAGCTTGGGGTTAGCGGTAGGCACCGGGGAGCTGTTTTTT. This chain links TRBV5-1 with TRBJ2-2, with D possibly TRBD2 on 6 matching bases. The length of the CDR3 is 16 residues. Looked up from germline, CDR1 is SGHRS and CDR2 is YFSETQ. V was shortened by 0 bases and J by 4 bases, with 13 bases between the two germline ends.

In its sample, this clone was seen a few times. The chain carries TRBV30 and TRBJ1-4; D possibly corresponds to TRBD1 (6 bases). Germline assignment: CDR1 GTSNPN and CDR2 SVGIG (reference sequence). V lost 3 bases and J lost 2, with 10 bases in between. This CDR3 is 14 amino acids long. CDR3 residues: CAWSSGVTNEKLFF. As DNA, the CDR3 is TGTGCCTGGAGCTCAGGGGTCACTAATGAAAAACTGTTTTTT.

The rearrangement joins TRBV7-3 to TRBJ2-3; 15 nucleotides agree with TRBD2. The CDR3 loop spans 19 amino acids. With V trimmed by 1 base and J by 5 bases, 10 bases remained unmatched. The germline CDR1 and CDR2 sequences are SGHTA and FQGTGA. As DNA, the CDR3 is TGTGCCAGCAGCTTAATACCCGGGACTAGCGGGAGGAGGGTAGATACGCAGTATTTT. It encodes CASSLIPGTSGRRVDTQYF.

The rearrangement uses TRBV28 and TRBJ2-3; TRBD2 might be the D (6 bases). The CDR3 runs 16 residues. The V end lost 2 bases, the J end lost 2 bases, and 14 bases lay between the germline ends. Germline V gene data show CDR1 as MDHEN and CDR2 as SYDVKM. The CDR3: CASSLVGGLYTDTQYF. The DNA of the CDR3 is TGTGCCAGCAGTTTAGTCGGGGGACTTTACACAGATACGCAGTATTTT. Drawing the rest from reference TRBV28 and TRBJ2-3, the complete variable domain is DVKVTQSSRYLVKRTGEKVFLECVQDMDHENMFWYRQDPGLGLRLIYFSYDVKMKEKGDIPEGYSVSREKKERFSLILESASTNQTSMYLCASSLVGGLYTDTQYFGPGTRLTVL.

The V gene is TRBV4-1, the J gene TRBJ2-3; TRBD2 is a possible D gene (5 bases). The germline gives CDR1 MGHRA, CDR2 YSYEKL. The CDR3 is 15 residues long. Trimming removed 4 bases from V and 4 bases from J, with 15 bases in between. CDR3 protein: CASSPLGSGPDTQYF. The CDR3 DNA sequence: TGCGCCAGCAGCCCGTTAGGGAGTGGGCCAGATACGCAGTATTTT.

This clone was counted a few times. V gene TRBV3-1 (or the pseudogene TRBV3-2) combines with J gene TRBJ1-5, with TRBD1 matching 7 bases. Germline CDR1 reads LGHDT; CDR2 reads YNNKEL (reference sequence). This CDR3 comprises 15 residues. V shed 4 bases, J shed 3 bases, and the junction held 6 bases outside the gene matches. This chain's CDR3 is CASSPGGRTNQPQHF. DNA for the CDR3: TGTGCCAGCAGCCCAGGGGGACGGACCAATCAGCCCCAGCATTTT.

This sequence joins TRBV28 and TRBJ1-1; D is possibly TRBD1 (6 bases). The germline V gene encodes CDR1 MDHEN and CDR2 SYDVKM. The CDR3 has 17 residues. The V end was cut by 6 bases, the J end by 3 bases, with 23 bases between. The DNA of the CDR3 is TGTGCCAGCAGGACTGCGGGGGCAGGTAAGGGTGACACTGAAGCTTTCTTT. Protein sequence: CASRTAGAGKGDTEAFF.

The V and J genes are TRBV11-2 and TRBJ2-7, with 7 bases lining up with TRBD1. CDR1 and CDR2 (germline): SGHAT, FQNNGV. This CDR3 is 14 amino acids long. The V segment lost 4 bases and the J segment 1 base; nucleotides outside the gene matches: 4. As DNA, the CDR3 is TGTGCCAGCAGCTCGGCAGGGGGATCCTACGAGCAGTACTTC. This encodes CASSSAGGSYEQYF.

The chain has TRBV21-1 and TRBJ1-5; the D call in the table, TRBD1, was not verified against the DNA. TRBV21-1 is deemed a pseudogene. The CDR3 length is 18 residues. The CDR3 here is CASSERDRHRNGNQPQHF. DNA for the CDR3: TGTGCCAGCAGCGAAAGGGACAGACACCGGAATGGCAATCAGCCCCAGCATTTT.

This chain joins TRBV7-3 and TRBJ2-7; 7 nucleotides match TRBD2. Germline V gene lookup returns CDR1 SGHTA and CDR2 FQGTGA. The V and J ends lost 5 bases and 3 bases, in that order; junction bases with no gene match: 7. The length of the CDR3 is 14 residues. CDR3 nucleotides: TGTGCCAGCAGCGCTAGCGGACCCGGCTACGAGCAGTACTTC. Its protein product is CASSASGPGYEQYF.

V and J are TRBV5-1 and TRBJ2-7, with TRBD1 matching over 7 bases. Germline loops: CDR1 SGHRS, CDR2 YFSETQ. This CDR3 has 15 amino acids. V was clipped by 0 bases and J by 3 bases; unmatched bases: 6. The CDR3 loop is CASSLALTGVYEQYF. The CDR3 DNA is TGCGCCAGCAGCTTGGCGTTAACAGGGGTCTACGAGCAGTACTTC. Using reference TRBV5-1 and TRBJ2-7 for the parts outside the CDR3, the full variable domain is KAGVTQTPRYLIKTRGQQVTLSCSPISGHRSVSWYQQTPGQGLQFLFEYFSETQRNKGNFPGRFSGRQFSNSRSEMNVSTLELGDSALYLCASSLALTGVYEQYFGPGTRLTVT.

The chain joins TRBV9 to TRBJ2-7; D perhaps matches TRBD1 (6 bases). Germline lookup yields CDR1 SGDLS and CDR2 YYNGEE. The CDR3 length is 16 residues. V was pared by 4 bases and J by 1 base, with 18 bases between. CDR3 sequence: CASSPGSGTSSYEQYF. CDR3 in DNA: TGTGCCAGCAGCCCAGGGTCGGGGACAAGTTCCTACGAGCAGTACTTC.

This clone was detected only a few times. The CDR3 sequence is CASSLEAGLEAAFF. CDR3 sequence (DNA): TGTGCCAGCAGTTTAGAAGCGGGTCTGGAGGCAGCTTTCTTT. The chain joins TRBV27 to TRBJ1-1; D uncertain. The CDR3 runs to 14 residues. V lost 2 bases, J lost 10 bases, and 17 bases lay in between. CDR1 and CDR2 (germline): MNHEY, SMNVEV (reference sequence).

The chain links TRBV21-1 to TRBJ2-7; the tabulated D call, TRBD1, remains unverified against the DNA. TRBV21-1 is a recognized pseudogene. This CDR3 is 13 amino acids long. CDR3 loop: CASSRTMIYEQYF. CDR3 DNA sequence: TGTGCCAGCAGCAGGACAATGATCTACGAGCAGTACTTC.

V is TRBV28 and J is TRBJ1-4, with 9 bases fitting TRBD1. V lost 5 bases, J lost 5 bases, and 3 bases stayed unmatched. CDR1 is MDHEN and CDR2 is SYDVKM in the germline V gene. The CDR3 sequence is 14 residues long. CDR3 coding DNA: TGTGCCAGCAGTCGACAGGGGGGAAATGAAAAACTGTTTTTT. As protein: CASSRQGGNEKLFF.

The chain employs TRBV2 and TRBJ2-3; 10 positions match TRBD2. The ends lost 5 bases at V and 2 bases at J; junction bases unmatched: 10. From germline, CDR1 is SNHLY and CDR2 FYNNEI. The CDR3 has 17 amino acids. The CDR3 coding sequence is TGTGCCAGCAGTCGCCGACGGACTAGCGGACTCACAGATACGCAGTATTTT. Protein product: CASSRRRTSGLTDTQYF.

V and J are TRBV7-6 and TRBJ2-2, with D perhaps TRBD1 (6 bases). The CDR3 is 19 amino acids. Germline V gives CDR1 SGHVS, CDR2 FNYEAQ. V was clipped by 1 base and J by 0 bases, with 18 bases between them. The CDR3 spells CASSLGVGTSVTNTGELFF. CDR3 coding DNA: TGTGCCAGCAGCTTAGGGGTAGGGACATCTGTTACGAACACCGGGGAGCTGTTTTTT.

This sequence joins TRBV10-3 and TRBJ1-1; 9 bases match TRBD1. The germline CDR1 and CDR2 sequences are ENHRY and SYGVKD. V shed 7 bases and J 4 bases; nucleotides not matched to a gene: 10. The CDR3 runs 15 residues. The CDR3 region is CAIKNTGGTGTEAFF. CDR3 DNA: TGTGCCATCAAAAACACAGGGGGCACGGGCACTGAAGCTTTCTTT.

V and J are TRBV6-1 and TRBJ1-2; 8 bases align to TRBD1. Germline values: CDR1 MNHNS, CDR2 SASEGT. CDR3 length equals 14 residues. The V segment lost 1 base and the J segment 7 bases; nucleotides outside the gene matches: 5. The CDR3: CASSEGQGAGGYTF. DNA of the CDR3: TGTGCCAGCAGTGAAGGGCAGGGGGCCGGTGGCTACACCTTC.

V gene TRBV18 combines with J gene TRBJ2-3; D possibly corresponds to TRBD1 (6 bases). This CDR3 is built from 16 residues. V lost 1 base to trimming and J lost 0 bases, with 11 bases between them. Germline values: CDR1 KGHSH, CDR2 LQKENI. Here the CDR3 DNA reads TGTGCCAGCTCACCACTCTCCAGGGGAAGCACAGATACGCAGTATTTT. Translation gives CASSPLSRGSTDTQYF.

This chain joins TRBV6-5 and TRBJ2-1, with a possible D match to TRBD1 (8 bases). Trimming stripped 6 bases from V and 7 bases from J, with 13 bases between. Germline-derived CDR1 and CDR2 are MNHEY and SVGAGI. This CDR3 is built from 13 residues. This CDR3 is CASSAQGGNEQFF. The CDR3 bases are TGTGCCAGCAGCGCACAGGGGGGGAATGAGCAGTTCTTC.

The V call is TRBV12-3 or TRBV12-4, the J call TRBJ2-5; tentative D call: TRBD1 (6 bases). The CDR3 has 13 amino acids. Deletions cut 5 bases from V and 2 bases from J, with 9 bases between. Written as DNA, the CDR3 is TGTGCCAGCAGTAGGACAGAGCAAGAGACCCAGTACTTC. Translation: CASSRTEQETQYF.

The chain recombines TRBV5-4 with TRBJ2-5, with D perhaps matching TRBD2 (5 bases). Trimming left V 5 bases short and J 5 bases short, with 13 bases between. The CDR3 totals 13 residues. Germline loops: CDR1 SGHNT, CDR2 YYREEE (reference sequence). Written as DNA, the CDR3 is TGTGCCAGCAGATCCAGCGGCGGGGAGACCCAGTACTTC. Its protein product is CASRSSGGETQYF.